This is a list of T cell receptor beta chains from one sample in a study of T cell responses to AZD1222 COVID-19 vaccine. Repertoires were generated with immunoSEQ multiplex PCR, while TCRdb's copy carries only in-frame clones and drops some. Of roughly 140,000 clones listed, roughly nine tenths are singletons. This material consisted of peripheral blood, taken 28 days after the second AZD1222 dose. These receptors were taken from an adult who received the AZD1222 COVID-19 vaccine. The CDR3 runs from the conserved cysteine through the conserved F or W.

length: 14; V: TRBV29-1; CDR3: CSARSSGSSNEQFF
length: 13; V: TRBV12-5; CDR3: CASGTGVGNTIYF
length: 15; V: TRBV11-2; CDR3: CASSLASGGRTEAFF
length: 15; V: TRBV7-9; CDR3: CASSYGTSGSEKLFF
length: 14; V: TRBV7-2; CDR3: CALTGPKNTGELFF
length: 14; V: TRBV19; CDR3: CASSIDPDRAEAFF
length: 15; V: TRBV7-2; CDR3: CASSHREYYNSPLHF
length: 16; V: TRBV11-1; CDR3: CASSLEGGLLTDTQYF
length: 15; V: TRBV10-1; CDR3: CASRSGTRDTGELFF
length: 17; V: TRBV14; CDR3: CASSQPPGPLAKNIQYF
length: 16; V: TRBV24-1; CDR3: CATSESGQGEQETQYF
length: 14; V: TRBV5-6; CDR3: CASSLTDSSVGGTF
length: 14; V: TRBV7-2; CDR3: CASSLTGANSPLHF
length: 11; V: TRBV20-1; CDR3: CSARDRGGYTF
length: 14; V: TRBV7-2; CDR3: CASSYGRAERKLFF
length: 15; V: TRBV7-2; CDR3: CASSLGSANTGELFF
length: 15; V: TRBV7-9; CDR3: CASSLAGTVWYGYTF
length: 12; V: TRBV10-3; CDR3: CAISDRDYGYTF
length: 16; V: TRBV7-9; CDR3: CASSLAGTSFGEEQFF
length: 15; V: TRBV6-5; CDR3: CASSYSGQGNTEAFF
length: 15; V: TRBV3-1/TRBV3-2; CDR3: CASSAGTSRNNEQFF
length: 14; V: TRBV28; CDR3: CASSLLDRGTEAFF
length: 12; V: TRBV18; CDR3: CASSSRADSQFF
length: 13; V: TRBV7-9; CDR3: CASSLTGSAEAFF
length: 12; V: TRBV30; CDR3: CAWSAMNTEAFF
length: 15; V: TRBV15; CDR3: CATSREELEGNTIYF
length: 13; V: TRBV12-3/TRBV12-4; CDR3: CASSPPGATEAFF
length: 14; V: TRBV28; CDR3: CASSPGQGIGGYTF
length: 15; V: TRBV9; CDR3: CASSVFGTGTGELFF